Here is one TCR beta chain with its context. Its antigen is still unknown. This entry belongs to a study of cytomegalovirus exposure and HLA in healthy donors. Study results and caveats: According to a later analysis, most TCR beta chains associated with CMV appeared HLA-restricted. The authors confirmed in vitro that a few CMV-associated chains were specific for CMV antigens.

Germline CDR1 and CDR2: MNHEY and SMNVEV (reference sequence). V lost 0 bases to trimming and J lost 4 bases, with 10 bases between them. This CDR3 region has 14 residues. Donors sampled were nominally healthy, though unrecorded immune exposures were likely. With 60 Vbeta and 13 Jbeta primers, the PCR was carried out. Authors' processing steps: A later analysis counted around 74 million unique TCR beta chains, about 10 million shared. Data came from immunoSEQ multiplex PCR; TCRdb stores just in-frame clones and leaves some out. That table gives V, J and clone size, and the DNA gave D and trimming. The data contain some 200,000 clones, 70% to 85% of them singletons.

Sequencing input: PBMCs. The TCR comes from a woman in her thirties or forties in good health and CMV-seronegative. J is TRBJ2-7 and V is TRBV27, with D perhaps TRBD2 (6 bases). This CDR3 is CASSLSSGRYEQYF. The DNA of the CDR3 is TGTGCCAGCAGTTTATCTTCAGGGAGGTACGAGCAGTACTTC.